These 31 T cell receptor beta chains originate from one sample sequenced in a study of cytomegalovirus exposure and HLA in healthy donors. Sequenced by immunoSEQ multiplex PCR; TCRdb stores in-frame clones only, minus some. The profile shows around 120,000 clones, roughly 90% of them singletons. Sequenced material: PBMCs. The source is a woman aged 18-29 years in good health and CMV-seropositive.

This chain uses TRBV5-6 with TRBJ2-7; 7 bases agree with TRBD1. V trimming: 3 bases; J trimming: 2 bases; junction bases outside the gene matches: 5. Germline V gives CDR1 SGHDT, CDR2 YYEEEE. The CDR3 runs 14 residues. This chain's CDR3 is CASSWGTETYEQYF. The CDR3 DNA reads TGTGCCAGCAGCTGGGGGACAGAGACCTACGAGCAGTACTTC.

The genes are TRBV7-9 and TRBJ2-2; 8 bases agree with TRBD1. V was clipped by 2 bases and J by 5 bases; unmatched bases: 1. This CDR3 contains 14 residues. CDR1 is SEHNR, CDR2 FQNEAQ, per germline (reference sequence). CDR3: CASSLQGATGELFF. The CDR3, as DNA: TGTGCCAGCAGCTTACAGGGGGCTACCGGGGAGCTGTTTTTT.

The CDR3 DNA reads TGTGCCAGCTCATCTACAGGTCCCGGAAACACCATATATTTT. Translated, it gives CASSSTGPGNTIYF. The chain combines TRBV18 with TRBJ1-3; weak D call: TRBD1 (5 bases). The V end lost 5 bases, the J end lost 4 bases, and 12 bases lay between the germline ends. This CDR3 has 14 residues. Germline assignment: CDR1 KGHSH and CDR2 LQKENI.

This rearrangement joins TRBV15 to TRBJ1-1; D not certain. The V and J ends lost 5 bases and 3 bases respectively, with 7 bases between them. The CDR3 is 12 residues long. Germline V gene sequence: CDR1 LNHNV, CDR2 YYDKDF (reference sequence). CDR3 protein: CATSSFDTEAFF. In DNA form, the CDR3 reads TGTGCCACCAGCTCTTTCGACACTGAAGCTTTCTTT.

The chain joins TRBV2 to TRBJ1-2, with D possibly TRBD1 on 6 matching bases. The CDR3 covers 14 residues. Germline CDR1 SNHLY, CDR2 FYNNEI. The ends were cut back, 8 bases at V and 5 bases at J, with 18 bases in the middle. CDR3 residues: CASRYRVGLYGYTF. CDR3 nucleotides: TGTGCCAGCCGCTACAGGGTGGGTCTATATGGCTACACCTTC.

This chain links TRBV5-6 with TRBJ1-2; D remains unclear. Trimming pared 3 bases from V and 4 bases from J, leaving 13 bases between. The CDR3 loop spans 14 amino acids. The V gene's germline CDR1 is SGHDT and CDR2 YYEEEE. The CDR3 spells CASSSTTKIYGYTF. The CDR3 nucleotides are TGTGCCAGCAGCTCGACGACAAAGATCTATGGCTACACCTTC.

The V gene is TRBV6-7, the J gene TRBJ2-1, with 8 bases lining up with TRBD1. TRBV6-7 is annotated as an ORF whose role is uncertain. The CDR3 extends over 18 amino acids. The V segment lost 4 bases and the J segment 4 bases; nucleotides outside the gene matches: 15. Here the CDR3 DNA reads TGTGCCAGCAGTTCCAAAAAGACAGGGGCGCGTTTTTACAATGAGCAGTTCTTC. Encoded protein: CASSSKKTGARFYNEQFF.

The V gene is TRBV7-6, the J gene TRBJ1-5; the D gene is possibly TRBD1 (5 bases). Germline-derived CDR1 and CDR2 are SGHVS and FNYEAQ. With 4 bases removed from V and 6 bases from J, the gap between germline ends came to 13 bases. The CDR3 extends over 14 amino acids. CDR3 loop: CASSSGHHGQPQHF. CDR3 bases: TGTGCCAGCAGCTCAGGACACCATGGTCAGCCCCAGCATTTT.

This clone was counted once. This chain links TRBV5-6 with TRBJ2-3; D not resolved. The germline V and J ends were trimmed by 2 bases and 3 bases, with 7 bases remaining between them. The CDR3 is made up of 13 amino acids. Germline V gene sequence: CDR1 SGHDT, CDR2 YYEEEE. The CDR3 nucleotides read TGTGCCAGCAGCTTAAAGCTTACAGATACGCAGTATTTT. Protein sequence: CASSLKLTDTQYF.

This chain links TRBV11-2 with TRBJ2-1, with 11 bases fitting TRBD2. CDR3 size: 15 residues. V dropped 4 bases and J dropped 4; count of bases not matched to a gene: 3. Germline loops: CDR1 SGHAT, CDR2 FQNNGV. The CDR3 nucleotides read TGTGCCAGCAGCTCCGGGACTAGCGGATACAATGAGCAGTTCTTC. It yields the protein CASSSGTSGYNEQFF.

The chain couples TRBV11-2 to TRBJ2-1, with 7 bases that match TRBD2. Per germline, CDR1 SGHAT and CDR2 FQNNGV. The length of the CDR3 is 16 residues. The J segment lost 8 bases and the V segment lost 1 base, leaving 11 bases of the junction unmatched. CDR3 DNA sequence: TGTGCCAGCAGCTTAGCCGGGGGGACTCCCCTCCATGAGCAGTTCTTC. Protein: CASSLAGGTPLHEQFF.

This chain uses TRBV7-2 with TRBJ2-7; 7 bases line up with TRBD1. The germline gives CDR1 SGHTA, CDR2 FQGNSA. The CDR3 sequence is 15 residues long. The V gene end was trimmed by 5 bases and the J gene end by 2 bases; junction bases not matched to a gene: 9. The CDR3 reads CASSPEQGRPYEQYF. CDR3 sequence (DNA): TGTGCCAGCAGCCCCGAACAGGGGAGACCCTACGAGCAGTACTTC.

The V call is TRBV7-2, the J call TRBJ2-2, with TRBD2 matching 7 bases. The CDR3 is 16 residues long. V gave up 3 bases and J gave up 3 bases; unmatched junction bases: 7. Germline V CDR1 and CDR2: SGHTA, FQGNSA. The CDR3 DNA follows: TGTGCCAGCAGCTTTCAGGCGGGAGACTACACCGGGGAGCTGTTTTTT. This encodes CASSFQAGDYTGELFF.

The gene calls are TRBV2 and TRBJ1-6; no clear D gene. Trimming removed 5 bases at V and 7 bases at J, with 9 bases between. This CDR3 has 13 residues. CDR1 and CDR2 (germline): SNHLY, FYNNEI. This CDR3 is CASSPEWNSPLHF. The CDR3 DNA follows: TGTGCCAGCAGTCCCGAGTGGAATTCACCCCTCCACTTT.

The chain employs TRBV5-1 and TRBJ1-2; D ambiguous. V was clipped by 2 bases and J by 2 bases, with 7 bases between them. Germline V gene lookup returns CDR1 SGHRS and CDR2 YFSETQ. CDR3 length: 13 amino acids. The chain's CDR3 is CASSFGVNYGYTF. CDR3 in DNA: TGCGCCAGCAGCTTCGGGGTAAACTATGGCTACACCTTC.

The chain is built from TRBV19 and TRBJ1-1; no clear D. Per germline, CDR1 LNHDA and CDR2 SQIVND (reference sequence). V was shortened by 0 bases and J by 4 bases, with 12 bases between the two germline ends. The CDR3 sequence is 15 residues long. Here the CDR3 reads CASSIDAGLSTEAFF. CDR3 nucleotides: TGTGCCAGTAGTATAGACGCGGGGTTGAGCACTGAAGCTTTCTTT.

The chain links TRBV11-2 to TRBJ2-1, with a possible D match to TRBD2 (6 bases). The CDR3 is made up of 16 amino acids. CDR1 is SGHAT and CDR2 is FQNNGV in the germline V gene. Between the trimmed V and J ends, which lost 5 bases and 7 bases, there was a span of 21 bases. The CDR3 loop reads CASSPTRREGRNEQFF. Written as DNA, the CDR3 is TGTGCCAGCAGCCCAACGCGGCGGGAAGGGAGAAATGAGCAGTTCTTC.

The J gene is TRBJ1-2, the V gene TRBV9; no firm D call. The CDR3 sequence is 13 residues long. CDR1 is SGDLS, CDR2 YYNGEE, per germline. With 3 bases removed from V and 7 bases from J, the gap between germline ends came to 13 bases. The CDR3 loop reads CASSARPEGGYTF. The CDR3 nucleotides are TGTGCCAGCAGCGCCAGACCCGAGGGTGGCTACACCTTC.

The CDR3 sequence is CATSRGLAEEQFF. For the CDR3, the DNA is TGTGCCACCAGCAGGGGACTAGCGGAGGAGCAGTTCTTC. The chain has TRBV15 and TRBJ2-1; 11 positions agree with TRBD2. The J segment lost 10 bases and the V segment lost 3 bases, leaving 2 bases of the junction unmatched. The CDR3 totals 13 residues. Germline V lookup: CDR1 LNHNV, CDR2 YYDKDF (reference sequence).

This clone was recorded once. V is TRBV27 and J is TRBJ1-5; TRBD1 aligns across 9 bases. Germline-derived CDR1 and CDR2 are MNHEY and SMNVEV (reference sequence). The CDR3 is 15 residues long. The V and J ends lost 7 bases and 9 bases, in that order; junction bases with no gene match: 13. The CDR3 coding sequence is TGTGCCAGCATACCGGGACAGGGATATCTCCGGCCCCAGCATTTT. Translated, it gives CASIPGQGYLRPQHF.

The CDR3 nucleotides are TGTGCCAGCACCGGCTCTGGAAACACCATATATTTT. This translates into CASTGSGNTIYF. V is TRBV6-1 and J is TRBJ1-3, with D unclear. V lost 7 bases and J 0 bases, leaving 4 bases between the germline ends. Germline V gene sequence: CDR1 MNHNS, CDR2 SASEGT. CDR3 length: 12 residues.

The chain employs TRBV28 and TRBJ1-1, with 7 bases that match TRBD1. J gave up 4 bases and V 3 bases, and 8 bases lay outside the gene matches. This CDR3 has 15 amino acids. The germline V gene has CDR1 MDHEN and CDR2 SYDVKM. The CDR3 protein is CASSFRGGFFTEAFF. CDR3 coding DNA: TGTGCCAGCAGTTTTCGAGGGGGCTTCTTCACTGAAGCTTTCTTT.

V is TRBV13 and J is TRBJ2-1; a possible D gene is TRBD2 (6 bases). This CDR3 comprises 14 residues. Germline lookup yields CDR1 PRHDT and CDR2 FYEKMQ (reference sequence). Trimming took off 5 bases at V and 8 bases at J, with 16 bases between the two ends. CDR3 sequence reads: CASSALLGRYEQFF. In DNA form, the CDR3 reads TGTGCCAGCAGCGCTCTGTTAGGGAGGTATGAGCAGTTCTTC.

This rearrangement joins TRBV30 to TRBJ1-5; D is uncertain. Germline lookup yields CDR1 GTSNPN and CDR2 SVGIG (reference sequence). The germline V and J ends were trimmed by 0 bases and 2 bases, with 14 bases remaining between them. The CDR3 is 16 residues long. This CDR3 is CAWSVRWAGGNQPQHF. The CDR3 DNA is TGTGCCTGGAGTGTTCGATGGGCGGGAGGCAATCAGCCCCAGCATTTT.

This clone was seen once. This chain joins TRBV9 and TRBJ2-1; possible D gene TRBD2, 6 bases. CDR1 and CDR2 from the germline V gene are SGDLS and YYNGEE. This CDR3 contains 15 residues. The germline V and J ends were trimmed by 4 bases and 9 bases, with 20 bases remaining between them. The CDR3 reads CASSPGHGGFIEQFF. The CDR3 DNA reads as TGTGCCAGCAGCCCGGGCCACGGAGGGTTTATTGAGCAGTTCTTC.

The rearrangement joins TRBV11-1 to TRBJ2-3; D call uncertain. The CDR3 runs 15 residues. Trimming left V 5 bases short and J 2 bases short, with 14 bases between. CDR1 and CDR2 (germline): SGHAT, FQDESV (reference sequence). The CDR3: CASSRGLNPTDTQYF. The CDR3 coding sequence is TGTGCCAGCAGCCGAGGCTTAAACCCCACAGATACGCAGTATTTT.

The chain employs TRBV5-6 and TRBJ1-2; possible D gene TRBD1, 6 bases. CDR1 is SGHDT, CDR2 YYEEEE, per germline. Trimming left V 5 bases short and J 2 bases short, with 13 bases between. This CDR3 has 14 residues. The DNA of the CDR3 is TGTGCCAGCAGTTACAGGGCGACCAACTATGGCTACACCTTC. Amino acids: CASSYRATNYGYTF.

This CDR3 is CASSLSGTGSGTGELFF. The DNA of the CDR3 is TGCGCCAGCAGCTTGTCCGGGACAGGGTCGGGCACCGGGGAGCTGTTTTTT. This chain links TRBV5-1 with TRBJ2-2, with 9 bases matching TRBD1. The CDR3 consists of 17 residues. Germline values: CDR1 SGHRS, CDR2 YFSETQ. The junction had 8 bases not matched to a gene; V was cut back by 1 base and J by 4 bases. The complete variable domain, with remaining parts taken from reference TRBV5-1 and TRBJ2-2, reads KAGVTQTPRYLIKTRGQQVTLSCSPISGHRSVSWYQQTPGQGLQFLFEYFSETQRNKGNFPGRFSGRQFSNSRSEMNVSTLELGDSALYLCASSLSGTGSGTGELFFGEGSRLTVL.

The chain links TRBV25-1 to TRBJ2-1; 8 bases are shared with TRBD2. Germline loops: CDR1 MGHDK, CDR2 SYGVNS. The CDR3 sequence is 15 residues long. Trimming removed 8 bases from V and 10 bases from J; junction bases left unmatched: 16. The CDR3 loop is CASEEAGAVSREQFF. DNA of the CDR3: TGTGCCAGCGAAGAAGCGGGAGCGGTCTCCCGAGAGCAGTTCTTC.

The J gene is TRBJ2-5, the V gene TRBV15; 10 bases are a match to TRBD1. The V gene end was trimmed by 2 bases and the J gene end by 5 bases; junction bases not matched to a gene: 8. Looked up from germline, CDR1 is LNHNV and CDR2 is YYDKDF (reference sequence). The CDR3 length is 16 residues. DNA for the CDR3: TGTGCCACCAGCAGAAAATTGACAGGGGGCGGCGAGACCCAGTACTTC. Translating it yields CATSRKLTGGGETQYF.

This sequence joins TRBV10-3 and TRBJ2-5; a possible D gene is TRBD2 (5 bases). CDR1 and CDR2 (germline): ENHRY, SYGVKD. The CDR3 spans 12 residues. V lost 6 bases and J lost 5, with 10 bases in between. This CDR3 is CAIRSGGETQYF. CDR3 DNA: TGTGCCATCAGGTCAGGCGGGGAGACCCAGTACTTC.